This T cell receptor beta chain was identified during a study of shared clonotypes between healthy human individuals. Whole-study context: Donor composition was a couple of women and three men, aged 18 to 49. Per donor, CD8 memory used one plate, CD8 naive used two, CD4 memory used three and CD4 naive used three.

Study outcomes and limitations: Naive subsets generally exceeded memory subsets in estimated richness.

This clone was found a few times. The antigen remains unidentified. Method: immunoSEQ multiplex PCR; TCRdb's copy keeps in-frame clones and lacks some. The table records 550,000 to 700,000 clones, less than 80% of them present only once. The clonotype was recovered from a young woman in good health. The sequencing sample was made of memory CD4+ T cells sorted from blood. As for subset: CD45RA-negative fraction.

The CDR3 sequence is CASSFWEGGEKLFF. In DNA, the CDR3 is TGTGCCAGCAGCTTTTGGGAAGGGGGTGAAAAACTGTTTTTT. The genes are TRBV5-4 and TRBJ1-4, with D possibly being TRBD1 (6 bases). Germline V gives CDR1 SGHNT, CDR2 YYREEE (reference sequence). V was shortened by 2 bases and J by 7 bases, with 12 bases between the two germline ends. The CDR3 sequence is 14 residues long. The full variable domain, its missing parts supplied by reference TRBV5-4 and TRBJ1-4, is ETGVTQSPTHLIKTRGQQVTLRCSSQSGHNTVSWYQQALGQGPQFIFQYYREEENGRGNFPPRFSGLQFPNYSSELNVNALELDDSALYLCASSFWEGGEKLFFGSGTQLSVL.